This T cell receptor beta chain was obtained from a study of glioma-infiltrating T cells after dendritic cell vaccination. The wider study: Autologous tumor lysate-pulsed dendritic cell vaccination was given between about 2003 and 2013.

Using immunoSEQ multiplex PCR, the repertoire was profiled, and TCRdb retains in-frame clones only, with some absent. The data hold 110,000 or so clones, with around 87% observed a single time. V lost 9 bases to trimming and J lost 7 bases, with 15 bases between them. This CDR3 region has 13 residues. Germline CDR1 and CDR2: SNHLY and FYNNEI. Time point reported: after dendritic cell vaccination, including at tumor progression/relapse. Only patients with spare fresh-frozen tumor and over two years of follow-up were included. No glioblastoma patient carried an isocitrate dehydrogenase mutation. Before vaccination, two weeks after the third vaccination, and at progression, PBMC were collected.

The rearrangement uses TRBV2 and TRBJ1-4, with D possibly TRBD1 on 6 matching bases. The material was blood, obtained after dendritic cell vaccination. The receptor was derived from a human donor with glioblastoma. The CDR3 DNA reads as TGTGCCAGTTTGGGGACAAGTGGTGAAAAACTGTTTTTT. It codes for CASLGTSGEKLFF.